This T cell receptor beta chain was obtained from a study of cytomegalovirus exposure and HLA in healthy donors. Study findings and constraints: Some V segments, including TRBV6-2 and TRBV6-3, were excluded as indistinguishable.

Germline V gene data show CDR1 as MNHEY and CDR2 as SMNVEV (reference sequence). The CDR3 totals 9 residues. PCR was performed using 60 Vbeta and 13 Jbeta primers. Data came from immunoSEQ multiplex PCR; TCRdb stores just in-frame clones and leaves some out. The sample includes 140,000 or so clones, roughly 70% seen only once; the top ten take 4.3%. Note on this clone: What it binds is unknown.

The source material was PBMCs. This clonotype was obtained from a man younger than 35 in good health and CMV-seropositive. The chain has TRBV27 and TRBJ1-5; D perhaps matches TRBD1 (5 bases). The CDR3 sequence: CASGQPQHF. The CDR3 DNA sequence: TGTGCTTCAGGGCAGCCCCAGCATTTT.